Below, 30 T cell receptor beta chains from the same sample are listed, as sequenced in a study of blood T cells in healthy people across ages. A second PCR of about 7 to 12 cycles used a sample-barcoded 5' primer and a J-beta primer mix. In TCRdb, the 5' RACE reads were re-called with MiXCR into one record per CDR3 protein. The data contain roughly 1,800,000 distinct CDR3 sequences, less than 50% of them singletons. What was sequenced was blood. The origin of the receptors is a woman aged 40 to 50 in good health.

Only a few counts were recorded for this clonotype. The V gene is TRBV6-5, the J gene TRBJ2-6; D is unresolved. Germline CDR1 is MNHEY and CDR2 is SVGAGI. V was trimmed by 10 bases and J by 0 bases, leaving 10 bases between them. The CDR3 has 14 amino acids. CDR3 sequence (DNA): TGTGCCACCTACAGAGCCTCTGGGGCCAACGTCCTGACTTTC. Protein sequence: CATYRASGANVLTF.

The chain is built from TRBV25-1 and TRBJ2-3, with D possibly TRBD1 on 6 matching bases. Trimming shortened V by 7 bases and J by 5 bases, and 13 bases separated the two germline ends. CDR1 MGHDK and CDR2 SYGVNS come from the germline V gene. The CDR3 runs 13 residues. This chain's CDR3 is CASKQGRKDTQYF. The DNA for the CDR3 is TGTGCCAGCAAGCAGGGGCGAAAAGATACGCAGTATTTT.

The gene calls are TRBV20-1 and TRBJ2-2; D remains unclear. Germline V gene data show CDR1 as DFQATT and CDR2 as SNEGSKA (reference sequence). The V and J ends lost 3 bases and 3 bases respectively, with 14 bases between them. CDR3 size: 15 residues. The CDR3 is CSASRLRRDTGELFF. CDR3 coding DNA: TGCAGTGCTAGCCGGTTGCGGCGTGACACCGGGGAGCTGTTTTTT.

This clonotype was seen more than once but under ten times. The chain carries TRBV20-1 and TRBJ1-5; 10 nucleotides agree with TRBD1. The germline CDR1 and CDR2 sequences are DFQATT and SNEGSKA (reference sequence). There are 15 residues in the CDR3. With 5 bases clipped from V and 6 bases from J, the junction kept 10 bases outside the gene matches. CDR3 sequence: CSAFHDRGRFQPQHF. DNA for the CDR3: TGCAGTGCTTTTCACGACAGGGGGCGATTTCAGCCCCAGCATTTT.

This clonotype appeared a single time. The rearrangement joins TRBV6-2 or TRBV6-3 to TRBJ2-5; 12 positions agree with TRBD1. From germline, CDR1 is MNHEY and CDR2 SVGEGT. CDR3 length: 16 amino acids. With V trimmed by 5 bases and J by 5 bases, 9 bases remained unmatched. CDR3 region: CASSTGTGGGLETQYF. CDR3 in DNA: TGTGCCAGCAGTACCGGGACAGGGGGCGGTTTGGAGACCCAGTACTTC.

This clonotype was detected a few times. CDR3 sequence reads: CAAASGVSTTQYF. The CDR3 nucleotides are TGTGCCGCGGCTAGCGGGGTGTCGACTACGCAGTATTTT. J is TRBJ2-3 and V is TRBV6-2 or TRBV6-3, with TRBD2 identical over 9 bases. V shed 11 bases and J 8 bases; nucleotides not matched to a gene: 11. Per the germline V gene, CDR1 is MNHEY and CDR2 is SVGEGT. The CDR3 loop spans 13 amino acids.

This clonotype was seen more than once but under ten times. The V call is TRBV5-5, the J call TRBJ2-3; D ambiguous. Germline-derived CDR1 and CDR2 are SGHKS and YYEKEE (reference sequence). With 7 bases removed from V and 0 bases from J, the gap between germline ends came to 12 bases. CDR3 length: 14 amino acids. CDR3: CASSGVGSTDTQYF. CDR3 coding DNA: TGTGCCAGCTCCGGAGTGGGCAGCACAGATACGCAGTATTTT.

This chain uses TRBV25-1 with TRBJ2-7; 9 bases align to TRBD1. V shed 1 base and J 3 bases; nucleotides not matched to a gene: 4. CDR3 length equals 15 residues. Looked up from germline, CDR1 is MGHDK and CDR2 is SYGVNS. The CDR3 coding sequence is TGTGCCAGCAGTGAATTACAGGACAGGGGCTACGAGCAGTACTTC. As protein: CASSELQDRGYEQYF.

The V gene is TRBV18, the J gene TRBJ1-2, with D perhaps matching TRBD1 (6 bases). The CDR3 consists of 12 residues. V lost 8 bases and J lost 5, with 12 bases in between. Germline CDR1 reads KGHSH; CDR2 reads LQKENI. For the CDR3, the DNA is TGTGCCAGCGCAGGCGGACAGTATGGCTACACCTTC. Encoded protein: CASAGGQYGYTF.

CDR3 protein: CAISRQEPYEQYF. The CDR3 DNA is TGTGCCATCAGCAGACAGGAACCCTACGAGCAGTACTTC. V and J are TRBV10-3 and TRBJ2-7; D may be TRBD1 (6 bases). CDR1 ENHRY and CDR2 SYGVKD come from the germline V gene. CDR3 length: 13 residues. V lost 6 bases and J lost 2, with 11 bases in between.

This chain joins TRBV2 and TRBJ2-5; D may be TRBD1 (6 bases). The CDR3 loop spans 17 amino acids. With 6 bases removed from V and 1 base from J, the gap between germline ends came to 21 bases. Germline assignment: CDR1 SNHLY and CDR2 FYNNEI. The CDR3 sequence: CASSTTQKDRSQETQYF. The CDR3 region has the DNA TGTGCCAGCAGCACTACTCAGAAGGACAGATCCCAAGAGACCCAGTACTTC.

For this clonotype: A read error is possible here, since a much larger clone lies one base away. The chain combines TRBV7-9 with TRBJ1-2; D unresolved. CDR3 length equals 14 residues. CDR1 is SEHNR and CDR2 is FQNEAQ in the germline V gene (reference sequence). V dropped 5 bases and J dropped 8 bases, with 18 bases sitting between them. CDR3 nucleotide sequence: TGTGCCAGCAGCCCCGCCGTGGGCAGTGGGGGCTACACCTTC. Translated, it gives CASSPAVGSGGYTF.

The rearrangement uses TRBV4-2 and TRBJ2-3; 12 bases are a match to TRBD2. CDR1 LGHNA and CDR2 YNFKEQ come from the germline V gene. The J segment lost 2 bases and the V segment lost 2 bases, leaving 5 bases of the junction unmatched. This CDR3 has 17 amino acids. The CDR3 region is CASSQLRTSGVTDTQYF. CDR3 nucleotide sequence: TGTGCCAGCAGCCAACTGCGGACTAGCGGGGTCACAGATACGCAGTATTTT.

This clonotype has only a few counts. The genes are TRBV7-9 and TRBJ2-3, with 10 bases aligning to TRBD2. V shed 3 bases and J 0 bases; nucleotides not matched to a gene: 6. The germline CDR1 and CDR2 sequences are SEHNR and FQNEAQ (reference sequence). This CDR3 has 17 amino acids. CDR3 in amino acids: CASSFQAGGPSTDTQYF. The CDR3 DNA sequence: TGTGCCAGCAGCTTTCAAGCGGGGGGGCCCAGCACAGATACGCAGTATTTT.

The CDR3 loop is CASRPAGTANSPLHF. In DNA form, the CDR3 reads TGCGCCAGCAGGCCGGCCGGGACAGCCAATTCACCCCTCCACTTT. V is TRBV10-2 and J is TRBJ1-6, with 7 positions matching TRBD1. Germline V gene lookup returns CDR1 WSHSY and CDR2 SAAADI. The CDR3 has 15 amino acids. V lost 6 bases, J lost 7 bases, and 9 bases stayed unmatched.

The chain combines TRBV10-2 with TRBJ2-7; D could derive from TRBD1 or TRBD2 (5 bases each). V was shortened by 0 bases and J by 6 bases, with 18 bases between the two germline ends. CDR1 is WSHSY and CDR2 is SAAADI in the germline V gene. The CDR3 runs 16 residues. The CDR3 sequence: CASSESLRGYVREQYF. DNA for the CDR3: TGCGCCAGCAGTGAGTCGTTGAGGGGTTATGTCCGCGAGCAGTACTTC.

The chain joins TRBV20-1 to TRBJ2-3; TRBD2 matches at 13 bases. After removal of 5 bases from V and 0 bases from J, the junction contained 8 bases not matched to a gene. The CDR3 contains 17 residues. Germline CDR1 and CDR2: DFQATT and SNEGSKA (reference sequence). The CDR3 DNA follows: TGCAGTGCTGAACTAGCGGGGGGGCCCGTTAGCACAGATACGCAGTATTTT. Protein sequence: CSAELAGGPVSTDTQYF.

The chain has TRBV2 and TRBJ1-5, with D unresolved. Per the germline V gene, CDR1 is SNHLY and CDR2 is FYNNEI. This CDR3 is built from 15 residues. The V and J ends lost 6 bases and 2 bases respectively, with 14 bases between them. The CDR3 sequence is CASRVTRWGNQPQHF. In nucleotides, the CDR3 is TGTGCCAGCAGAGTCACTCGGTGGGGCAATCAGCCCCAGCATTTT.

CDR3 nucleotides: TGTGCCAGCAGCTTAATCCCGAGACAGGGAGGAGAGACCCAGTACTTC. It specifies CASSLIPRQGGETQYF. The chain carries TRBV7-2 and TRBJ2-7; tentative D call: TRBD1 (7 bases). The J call may not be correct, given that the DNA end is closer to TRBJ2-5. Germline V lookup: CDR1 SGHTA, CDR2 FQGNSA. CDR3 length: 16 residues.

The chain recombines TRBV4-3 with TRBJ1-2, with TRBD1 matching over 10 bases. With 4 bases clipped from V and 6 bases from J, the junction kept 11 bases outside the gene matches. Germline V CDR1 and CDR2: LGHNA, YSLEER. This CDR3 has 16 amino acids. The CDR3 sequence is CASSLGPGQGLDGYTF. The CDR3 coding sequence is TGCGCCAGCAGCCTCGGACCGGGACAGGGGCTTGATGGCTACACCTTC.

This chain links TRBV5-1 with TRBJ2-3, with 16 bases matching TRBD2. CDR1 is SGHRS, CDR2 YFSETQ, per germline. V lost 2 bases, J lost 4 bases, and 10 bases stayed unmatched. The CDR3 has 19 residues. The CDR3 DNA follows: TGCGCCAGCAGCTTTCGACCGGGACTAGCGGGGGGGAAGGCAGATACGCAGTATTTT. Its translation is CASSFRPGLAGGKADTQYF.

The chain joins TRBV24-1 to TRBJ1-2; D is unclear. The germline V gene encodes CDR1 KGHDR and CDR2 SFDVKD. The length of the CDR3 is 12 residues. With 5 bases removed from V and 10 bases from J, the gap between germline ends came to 13 bases. The CDR3 nucleotides read TGTGCCACCAGTGTGTCAGGCGCCGACTACACCTTC. This codes for CATSVSGADYTF.

This clonotype was detected a few times. The chain combines TRBV7-2 with TRBJ2-1; 7 bases fit TRBD2. This CDR3 region has 16 residues. Germline V gives CDR1 SGHTA, CDR2 FQGNSA. Trimming cost V 6 bases and J 2 bases; bases outside gene matches: 10. The CDR3 spells CASRGEWAGAYNEQFF. The CDR3 bases are TGTGCCAGCAGGGGGGAATGGGCGGGGGCCTACAATGAGCAGTTCTTC.

This clonotype was observed many times. The gene calls are TRBV6-5 and TRBJ2-7, with D tentatively TRBD1 or TRBD2 (5 bases each). This CDR3 contains 16 residues. Germline V CDR1 and CDR2: MNHEY, SVGAGI. V was cut by 5 bases and J by 0 bases, with 17 bases left in between. CDR3 residues: CASSAYAGTASYEQYF. The CDR3 DNA follows: TGTGCCAGCAGTGCTTATGCCGGGACCGCCTCCTACGAGCAGTACTTC.

The rearrangement links TRBV12-3 or TRBV12-4 to TRBJ2-1; 9 nucleotides agree with TRBD2. The V segment lost 3 bases and the J segment 8 bases; nucleotides outside the gene matches: 14. CDR3 size: 17 residues. The CDR3 region is CASSFGGGAFLIYEQFF. For the CDR3, the DNA is TGTGCCAGCAGTTTCGGCGGGGGGGCCTTTCTTATCTATGAGCAGTTCTTC.

The chain couples TRBV29-1 to TRBJ2-5, with 8 bases aligning to TRBD2. The germline gives CDR1 SQVTM, CDR2 ANQGSEA. CDR3 length: 12 residues. V dropped 7 bases and J dropped 5; count of bases not matched to a gene: 6. CDR3 nucleotides: TGCAGCGCTATGACGGGGGGGGAGACCCAGTACTTC. Amino acid sequence: CSAMTGGETQYF.

This clonotype has a handful of counts. The chain is built from TRBV9 and TRBJ2-7, with TRBD2 identical over 12 bases. The DNA end lines up better with TRBJ2-5; the J call may be wrong. Germline V gives CDR1 SGDLS, CDR2 YYNGEE. The CDR3 contains 14 residues. The CDR3 sequence: CANNGLAGIETQYF. In DNA form, the CDR3 reads TGTGCCAACAACGGACTAGCGGGGATTGAGACCCAGTACTTC.

The chain couples TRBV7-3 to TRBJ2-2; D not certain. Germline CDR1 reads SGHTA; CDR2 reads FQGTGA. The germline V and J ends were trimmed by 0 bases and 2 bases, with 7 bases remaining between them. The length of the CDR3 is 15 residues. CDR3 nucleotide sequence: TGTGCCAGCAGCTTAACAGCAGACAACACCGGGGAGCTGTTTTTT. Its translation is CASSLTADNTGELFF. Based on the CDR3 plus reference TRBV7-3 and TRBJ2-2, the full variable domain is GAGVSQTPSNKVTEKGKYVELRCDPISGHTALYWYRQSLGQGPEFLIYFQGTGAADDSGLPNDRFFAVRPEGSVSTLKIQRTERGDSAVYLCASSLTADNTGELFFGEGSRLTVL.

The chain has TRBV25-1 and TRBJ1-2; 9 nucleotides agree with TRBD1. V shed 8 bases and J 3 bases; nucleotides not matched to a gene: 7. The CDR3 spans 14 residues. Per germline, CDR1 MGHDK and CDR2 SYGVNS. This CDR3 reads CASARGQGDYGYTF. CDR3 sequence (DNA): TGTGCCAGCGCGAGGGGACAGGGAGACTATGGCTACACCTTC.

This clonotype was counted between two and nine times. The chain links TRBV29-1 to TRBJ1-3; D may be TRBD1 (6 bases). Trimming left V 6 bases short and J 4 bases short, with 10 bases between. The CDR3 is 12 amino acids. Germline CDR1 and CDR2: SQVTM and ANQGSEA. For the CDR3, the DNA is TGCAGCGTCGGGGGCCAAGGAAACACCATATATTTT. Translated: CSVGGQGNTIYF.